The 28 T cell receptor beta chains below come from one sample, sequenced in a study of OX40 agonist ivuxolimab in advanced cancers. Sequencing was performed with immunoSEQ multiplex PCR; in TCRdb, only in-frame clones are kept and a portion is missing. In the table there are 15,000 to 20,000 clones, over 75% of which are singletons. The input for sequencing was CD4+ or CD8+ T cells sorted from blood, taken in a trial of the OX40 agonist ivuxolimab. These receptors originate from an adult with an advanced solid tumor such as melanoma, head and neck, liver or kidney cancer.

The chain is built from TRBV9 and TRBJ2-5; 11 bases fit TRBD2. The DNA matches TRBJ2-7 better at its end, which makes the J call doubtful. Looked up from germline, CDR1 is SGDLS and CDR2 is YYNGEE. The CDR3 is 15 residues long. The chain's CDR3 is CASSPLSGGAYEQYF. CDR3 DNA sequence: TGTGCCAGCAGCCCTCTTAGCGGGGGGGCTTACGAGCAGTACTTC.

The J gene is TRBJ2-7, the V gene TRBV29-1, with 9 bases identical to TRBD2. Germline V gene data show CDR1 as SQVTM and CDR2 as ANQGSEA. There are 13 residues in the CDR3. Trimming cost V 8 bases and J 3 bases; bases outside gene matches: 8. CDR3 bases: TGCAGCATTGGCGGGGGGGCGATCTACGAGCAGTACTTC. It translates to CSIGGGAIYEQYF.

The chain links TRBV2 to TRBJ2-1, with 16 bases identical to TRBD2. The CDR3 loop spans 16 amino acids. The trim removed 8 bases at V and 2 bases at J, leaving 3 bases unmatched. The germline gives CDR1 SNHLY, CDR2 FYNNEI. CDR3 loop: CASLGTSGGAYNEQFF. The CDR3 region has the DNA TGTGCCAGCCTCGGGACTAGCGGGGGGGCCTACAATGAGCAGTTCTTC. Filled out from reference TRBV2 and TRBJ2-1, the complete variable domain reads EPEVTQTPSHQVTQMGQEVILRCVPISNHLYFYWYRQILGQKVEFLVSFYNNEISEKSEIFDDQFSVERPDGSNFTLKIRSTKLEDSAMYFCASLGTSGGAYNEQFFGPGTRLTVL.

J is TRBJ2-3 and V is TRBV28; 14 bases map to TRBD2. The CDR3 runs to 16 residues. Germline V gene sequence: CDR1 MDHEN, CDR2 SYDVKM. J gave up 3 bases and V 3 bases, and 2 bases lay outside the gene matches. The CDR3 DNA sequence: TGTGCCAGCAGTTTGGGGACTAGCGGGAGTACAGATACGCAGTATTTT. Its translation: CASSLGTSGSTDTQYF.

This clone was counted only a few times. DNA of the CDR3: TGCAGCGTCCGGACCTCGGGACAGGAGGACTACGAGCAGTACTTC. It codes for CSVRTSGQEDYEQYF. The chain couples TRBV29-1 to TRBJ2-7, with 8 bases matching TRBD1. V lost 6 bases, J lost 3 bases, and 13 bases stayed unmatched. The V gene's germline CDR1 is SQVTM and CDR2 ANQGSEA. The CDR3 runs to 15 residues.

The gene calls are TRBV6-1 and TRBJ2-3; tentatively, D is TRBD1 (6 bases). The CDR3 spans 15 residues. Germline lookup yields CDR1 MNHNS and CDR2 SASEGT. The V end lost 1 base, the J end lost 3 bases, and 11 bases lay between the germline ends. CDR3 loop: CASSEVVGATDTQYF. The CDR3 nucleotides read TGTGCCAGCAGTGAAGTTGTGGGGGCTACAGATACGCAGTATTTT.

This clone was detected only once. V usage is TRBV11-3 and J usage is TRBJ1-5; TRBD1 is a possible D gene (6 bases). The ends were cut back, 6 bases at V and 5 bases at J, with 17 bases in the middle. The CDR3 covers 15 residues. Germline CDR1 is SGHNT and CDR2 is YENEEA. In DNA form, the CDR3 reads TGTGCCAGCAGTCAACCGGGACATTTTTATCAGCCCCAGCATTTT. It is translated as CASSQPGHFYQPQHF.

The rearrangement joins TRBV7-9 to TRBJ2-7; 10 bases fit TRBD2. This CDR3 spans 16 amino acids. The V segment lost 5 bases and the J segment 0 bases; nucleotides outside the gene matches: 7. Germline V lookup: CDR1 SEHNR, CDR2 FQNEAQ (reference sequence). CDR3 amino acids: CASSPSGGAGSYEQYF. The CDR3 bases are TGTGCCAGCAGCCCAAGCGGGGGGGCTGGCTCCTACGAGCAGTACTTC.

The CDR3 here is CASSAGTGGYTEAFF. CDR3 DNA: TGCGCCAGCAGCGCCGGGACAGGGGGCTATACTGAAGCTTTCTTT. The chain employs TRBV4-3 and TRBJ1-1; 12 bases agree with TRBD1. Unmatched junction bases numbered 6, after V lost 5 bases and J lost 5 bases. Germline CDR1 reads LGHNA; CDR2 reads YSLEER. The CDR3 has 15 residues.

The rearrangement links TRBV7-2 to TRBJ1-1; TRBD1 is a possible D gene (6 bases). The CDR3 totals 15 residues. Germline CDR1 is SGHTA and CDR2 is FQGNSA. Trimming left V 5 bases short and J 0 bases short, with 13 bases between. The CDR3 DNA sequence: TGTGCCAGCAGCCCCAGGGACACGTTGAACACTGAAGCTTTCTTT. Residues: CASSPRDTLNTEAFF.

V is TRBV2 and J is TRBJ2-3; D is undetermined. Germline loops: CDR1 SNHLY, CDR2 FYNNEI. There are 12 residues in the CDR3. Trimming left V 5 bases short and J 3 bases short, with 6 bases between. For the CDR3, the DNA is TGTGCCAGCAGTCCAACGACAGATACGCAGTATTTT. Its translation is CASSPTTDTQYF.

The chain carries TRBV9 and TRBJ2-3; 8 nucleotides line up with TRBD2. The germline gives CDR1 SGDLS, CDR2 YYNGEE. The CDR3 has 17 residues. The ends lost 0 bases at V and 0 bases at J; junction bases unmatched: 6. CDR3 sequence: CASSVEGTRPSTDTQYF. DNA for the CDR3: TGTGCCAGCAGCGTAGAAGGGACTAGACCTAGCACAGATACGCAGTATTTT.

The chain is built from TRBV6-1 and TRBJ1-6; 9 bases agree with TRBD1. The CDR3 is made up of 16 amino acids. The germline V gene has CDR1 MNHNS and CDR2 SASEGT. J gave up 9 bases and V 2 bases, and 8 bases lay outside the gene matches. The CDR3 is CASSEREGQGGSPLHF. DNA for the CDR3: TGTGCCAGCAGTGAACGAGAGGGACAGGGAGGTTCACCCCTCCACTTT.

This clone was detected once. This sequence joins TRBV9 and TRBJ2-7; 9 nucleotides match TRBD1. CDR1 and CDR2 from the germline V gene are SGDLS and YYNGEE. The CDR3 is made up of 14 amino acids. V lost 3 bases and J lost 5; bases outside the gene matches: 6. The CDR3 region is CASSAGTGYNEQYF. The CDR3 coding sequence is TGTGCCAGCAGCGCCGGGACAGGGTACAACGAGCAGTACTTC.

In this sample, this clone turned up many times. The V and J genes are TRBV7-9 and TRBJ2-5, with TRBD2 as a possible D gene (5 bases). Germline values: CDR1 SEHNR, CDR2 FQNEAQ (reference sequence). The CDR3 totals 13 residues. The V end was cut by 5 bases, the J end by 4 bases, with 11 bases between. CDR3 residues: CASSDVGGETQYF. In DNA, the CDR3 is TGTGCCAGCAGCGACGTCGGAGGAGAGACCCAGTACTTC.

The CDR3 DNA sequence: TGTGCCAGCAGCTCGATGGATAAGAGACAGTTCTTC. This codes for CASSSMDKRQFF. The chain has TRBV7-3 and TRBJ2-1; D is uncertain. The CDR3 is made up of 12 amino acids. The V gene lost 4 bases and the J gene lost 13 bases, with 14 bases spanning the gap. Germline CDR1 and CDR2: SGHTA and FQGTGA.

The chain uses TRBV5-1 and TRBJ1-2; D might be TRBD1 (6 bases). Trimming pared 1 base from V and 6 bases from J, leaving 16 bases between. This CDR3 is built from 15 residues. Per the germline V gene, CDR1 is SGHRS and CDR2 is YFSETQ. CDR3 sequence: CASSLIATGRDGYTF. The DNA for the CDR3 is TGCGCCAGCAGCTTGATCGCGACAGGTCGAGATGGCTACACCTTC.

This clone was observed a handful of times. This chain uses TRBV7-9 with TRBJ2-1; possible D gene TRBD2, 6 bases. CDR1 is SEHNR and CDR2 is FQNEAQ in the germline V gene (reference sequence). The CDR3 spans 16 residues. Trimming pared 5 bases from V and 0 bases from J, leaving 14 bases between. The CDR3 DNA is TGTGCCAGCAGCCCGCTCGTAGCGGCCTCCTACAATGAGCAGTTCTTC. Its protein product is CASSPLVAASYNEQFF.

This CDR3 reads CASSQDRAGATNEKLFF. The CDR3 coding sequence is TGCGCCAGCAGCCAAGATCGGGCAGGAGCAACTAATGAAAAACTGTTTTTT. The chain combines TRBV4-3 with TRBJ1-4; D remains ambiguous. With 0 bases removed from V and 0 bases from J, the gap between germline ends came to 11 bases. Per germline, CDR1 LGHNA and CDR2 YSLEER. The CDR3 runs to 17 residues.

V usage is TRBV7-9 and J usage is TRBJ2-3; D is perhaps TRBD2 (5 bases). The CDR3 is 16 amino acids. V was trimmed by 3 bases and J by 1 base, leaving 14 bases between them. The germline V gene has CDR1 SEHNR and CDR2 FQNEAQ (reference sequence). The CDR3 DNA reads as TGTGCCAGCAGCTTTGTGATCGGGCGGGGCACAGATACGCAGTATTTT. Residues: CASSFVIGRGTDTQYF.

The chain recombines TRBV25-1 with TRBJ2-7; perhaps TRBD1 as D (5 bases). V lost 8 bases to trimming and J lost 3 bases, with 8 bases between them. Germline V lookup: CDR1 MGHDK, CDR2 SYGVNS. This CDR3 is 11 amino acids long. The CDR3 protein is CASAQGYEQYF. The CDR3 DNA follows: TGTGCCAGCGCCCAGGGCTACGAGCAGTACTTC.

The CDR3 sequence: CASSQGTGTDTQYF. In DNA form, the CDR3 reads TGCGCCAGCAGCCAAGGGACAGGTACAGATACGCAGTATTTT. The chain has TRBV4-3 and TRBJ2-3, with 7 bases fitting TRBD1. The V segment lost 1 base and the J segment 3 bases; nucleotides outside the gene matches: 1. Germline V gives CDR1 LGHNA, CDR2 YSLEER. CDR3 length: 14 residues.

The CDR3 nucleotides read TGTGCCAGCAGCTTAGGGCTAGCGGGGGGGACATCCAAAAACATTCAGTACTTC. Encoded protein: CASSLGLAGGTSKNIQYF. The V and J genes are TRBV7-2 and TRBJ2-4, with 12 bases fitting TRBD2. The CDR3 length is 18 residues. The V segment lost 1 base and the J segment 2 bases; nucleotides outside the gene matches: 6. Per the germline V gene, CDR1 is SGHTA and CDR2 is FQGNSA.

CDR3 in DNA: TGTGCCGCAGATAGCGGGCAAGAGACCCAGTACTTC. It specifies CAADSGQETQYF. The rearrangement links TRBV2 to TRBJ2-5; 7 bases match TRBD2. Trimming took 11 bases from V and 2 from J; bases not matched to a gene: 5. Germline V gene sequence: CDR1 SNHLY, CDR2 FYNNEI. The CDR3 is made up of 12 amino acids. Filled out from reference TRBV2 and TRBJ2-5, the complete variable domain reads EPEVTQTPSHQVTQMGQEVILRCVPISNHLYFYWYRQILGQKVEFLVSFYNNEISEKSEIFDDQFSVERPDGSNFTLKIRSTKLEDSAMYFCAADSGQETQYFGPGTRLLVL.

The chain joins TRBV6-1 to TRBJ1-2, with D perhaps TRBD1 (5 bases). Germline CDR1 is MNHNS and CDR2 is SASEGT. The CDR3 covers 14 residues. Trimming left V 5 bases short and J 9 bases short, with 19 bases between. The CDR3 DNA sequence: TGTGCCAGCAGTCCAGGGACCCCCCGGGATAGCTACACCTTC. Its translation: CASSPGTPRDSYTF.

The gene calls are TRBV7-9 and TRBJ2-5; no clear D. V was clipped by 6 bases and J by 2 bases, with 10 bases between them. This CDR3 has 13 amino acids. Germline CDR1 is SEHNR and CDR2 is FQNEAQ (reference sequence). In nucleotides, the CDR3 is TGTGCCAGCAGACTGGCAGCACAAGAGACCCAGTACTTC. The encoded protein is CASRLAAQETQYF.

The chain joins TRBV4-2 to TRBJ1-5; no reliable D call. The CDR3 has 15 amino acids. V shed 4 bases and J shed 1 base, with 11 bases lying between them. The germline V gene encodes CDR1 LGHNA and CDR2 YNFKEQ. The CDR3 sequence is CASSLDAGSNQPQHF. The CDR3 DNA sequence: TGTGCCAGCAGCCTGGATGCGGGGAGCAATCAGCCCCAGCATTTT.

The J gene is TRBJ2-2, the V gene TRBV9, with 10 bases lining up with TRBD2. Germline V CDR1 and CDR2: SGDLS, YYNGEE. The CDR3 covers 19 residues. The V segment lost 3 bases and the J segment 0 bases; nucleotides outside the gene matches: 11. CDR3 nucleotide sequence: TGTGCCAGCAGCGCCCCCGGGGCTAGCGGGGGCCCGAACACCGGGGAGCTGTTTTTT. Protein sequence: CASSAPGASGGPNTGELFF.